A single sample gave rise to the 2 T cell receptor beta chains below, sequenced in a study of a mutant IDH1 vaccine in newly diagnosed glioma. Time point meaning: baseline, week 1 (first vaccination visit). Treatment meaning: pre-vaccination baseline after standard-of-care therapy. Generated by immunoSEQ multiplex PCR, the TCRdb table keeps only in-frame clones and is missing some. The table lists around 30,000 clones, about three quarters of them singletons. Specimen: peripheral blood mononuclear cells (PBMCs), collected from a glioma patient treated with radiotherapy, temozolomide or both. Every receptor here comes from a man aged 45-65 years with glioma. Some clones in this sample may be carry-over from other donors' samples.

The rearrangement uses TRBV27 and TRBJ2-2; 8 nucleotides align to TRBD2. The CDR3 length is 16 residues. CDR1 is MNHEY, CDR2 SMNVEV, per germline (reference sequence). Trimming removed 6 bases from V and 7 bases from J; junction bases left unmatched: 13. CDR3 protein: CASRRPGREVGGELFF. The CDR3 DNA reads as TGTGCCAGCAGGCGACCCGGGCGGGAGGTCGGCGGGGAGCTGTTTTTT.

The chain links TRBV2 to TRBJ1-6; a possible D gene is TRBD1 (5 bases). V shed 1 base and J shed 9 bases, with 13 bases lying between them. CDR1 SNHLY and CDR2 FYNNEI come from the germline V gene. This CDR3 region has 15 residues. CDR3 in amino acids: CASSEDGPGGSPLHF. In DNA, the CDR3 is TGTGCCAGCAGTGAAGATGGCCCGGGGGGTTCACCCCTCCACTTT.